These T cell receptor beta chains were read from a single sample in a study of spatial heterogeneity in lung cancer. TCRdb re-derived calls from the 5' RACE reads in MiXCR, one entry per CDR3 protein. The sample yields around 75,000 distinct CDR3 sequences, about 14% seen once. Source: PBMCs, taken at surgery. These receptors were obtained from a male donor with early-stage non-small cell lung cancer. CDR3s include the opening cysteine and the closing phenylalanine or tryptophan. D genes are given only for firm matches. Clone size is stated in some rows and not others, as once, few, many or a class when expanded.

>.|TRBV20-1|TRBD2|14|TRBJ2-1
CSARSGRAPNEQFF
TGCAGTGCCCGAAGCGGGAGGGCGCCCAATGAGCAGTTCTTC
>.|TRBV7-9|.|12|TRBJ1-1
CASSFAPSEAFF
TGTGCCAGCAGCTTCGCTCCGAGTGAAGCTTTCTTT
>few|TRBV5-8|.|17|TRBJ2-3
CASSLFGAGTRTDTQYF
TGTGCCAGCAGCTTGTTCGGCGCGGGGACTCGCACAGATACGCAGTATTTT
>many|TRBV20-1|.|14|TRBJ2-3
CSARDWLPPDTQYF
TGCAGTGCTAGAGATTGGCTGCCCCCAGATACGCAGTATTTT
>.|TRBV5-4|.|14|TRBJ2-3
CASSLLARRQAQYF
TGTGCCAGCAGCTTGCTGGCGCGGAGGCAGGCGCAGTATTTT
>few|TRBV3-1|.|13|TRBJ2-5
CASSRHAEETQYF
TGTGCCAGCAGCCGCCATGCCGAAGAGACCCAGTACTTC
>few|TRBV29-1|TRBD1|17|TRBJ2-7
CSVEDLLNRGVSYEQYF
TGCAGCGTTGAGGACCTCCTTAACAGGGGGGTCTCCTACGAGCAGTACTTC
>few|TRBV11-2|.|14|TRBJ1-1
CASSSGTFNTEAFF
TGTGCCAGCAGTTCCGGGACCTTTAACACTGAAGCTTTCTTT
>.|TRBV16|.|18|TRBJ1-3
CASSQSKWTRTAGNTIYF
TGTGCCAGCAGCCAATCGAAATGGACAAGAACGGCGGGAAACACCATATATTTT
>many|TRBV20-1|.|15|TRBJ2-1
CSAPKLLAPSNEQFF
TGCAGTGCCCCTAAGCTCCTCGCTCCATCCAATGAGCAGTTCTTC
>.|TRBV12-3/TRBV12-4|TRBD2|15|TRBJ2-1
CASSPQAGADNEQFF
TGTGCCAGCAGTCCTCAAGCGGGAGCTGACAATGAGCAGTTCTTC
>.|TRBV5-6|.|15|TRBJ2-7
CASSLLSSLSYEQYF
TGTGCCAGCAGCTTGTTATCCAGTCTGTCCTACGAGCAGTACTTC
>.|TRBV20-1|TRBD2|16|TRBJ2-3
CSANSGREGQGDTQYF
TGCAGTGCCAATTCAGGTCGGGAGGGCCAGGGAGATACGCAGTATTTT
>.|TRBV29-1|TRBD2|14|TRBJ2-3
CSVEKIAGSDTQYF
TGCAGCGTTGAGAAGATAGCGGGCTCAGATACGCAGTATTTT
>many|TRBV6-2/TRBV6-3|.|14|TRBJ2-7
CASQWAPGPYEQYF
TGTGCCAGCCAGTGGGCCCCGGGCCCCTACGAGCAGTACTTC
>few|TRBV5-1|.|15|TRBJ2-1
CASSLGGPGYNEQFF
TGCGCCAGCAGCTTAGGCGGGCCGGGGTACAATGAGCAGTTCTTC
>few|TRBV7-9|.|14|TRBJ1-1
CASSFGTAGGEAFF
TGTGCCAGCAGCTTCGGGACCGCGGGGGGCGAAGCTTTCTTT
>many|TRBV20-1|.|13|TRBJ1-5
CSAGGFSNQPQHF
TGCAGTGCAGGTGGTTTTAGCAATCAGCCCCAGCATTTT
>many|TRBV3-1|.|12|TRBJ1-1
CASSWGGQEAFF
TGTGCCAGCAGCTGGGGGGGGCAAGAAGCTTTCTTT
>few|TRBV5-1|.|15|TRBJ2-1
CASSLWKSSYNEQFF
TGCGCCAGCAGCTTATGGAAGAGCTCCTACAATGAGCAGTTCTTC
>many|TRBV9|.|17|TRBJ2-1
CASSLRLTGSSYNEQFF
TGTGCCAGCAGCTTACGACTCACCGGGAGCTCCTACAATGAGCAGTTCTTC
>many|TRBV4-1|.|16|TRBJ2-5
CASSPTKRSQQETQYF
TGCGCCAGCAGCCCAACCAAGCGGTCACAGCAAGAGACCCAGTACTTC
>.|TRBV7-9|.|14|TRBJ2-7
CASQSNGSTWGQYF
TGTGCCAGCCAGTCGAACGGGTCCACCTGGGGGCAGTACTTC
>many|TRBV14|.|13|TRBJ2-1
CASSYTKTNEQFF
TGTGCCAGCAGCTATACTAAGACCAATGAGCAGTTCTTC
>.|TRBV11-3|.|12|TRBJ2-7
CASSLDRDGQYF
TGTGCCAGCAGCTTAGATCGCGATGGGCAGTACTTC
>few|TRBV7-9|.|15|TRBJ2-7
CASSLSSEGAYEQYF
TGTGCCAGCAGCCTAAGCTCGGAGGGCGCCTACGAGCAGTACTTC
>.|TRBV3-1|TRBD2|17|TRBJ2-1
CAALPSGKGSSYNEQFF
TGTGCCGCATTACCGAGCGGGAAGGGAAGCTCCTACAATGAGCAGTTCTTC
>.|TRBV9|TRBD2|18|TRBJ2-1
CASSVDSASGRWGNEQFF
TGTGCCAGCAGCGTAGATTCGGCTAGCGGGCGCTGGGGCAATGAGCAGTTCTTC
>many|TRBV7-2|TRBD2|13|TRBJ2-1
CASSSITGTREFF
TGTGCCAGCAGCTCCATCACCGGGACTAGGGAGTTCTTC
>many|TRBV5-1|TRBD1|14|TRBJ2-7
CASSPLDRVSEQYF
TGCGCCAGCAGCCCTTTGGACAGGGTCTCCGAGCAGTACTTC
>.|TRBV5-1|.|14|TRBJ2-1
CASSPGGGAVEQFF
TGCGCCAGCAGCCCCGGTGGGGGGGCCGTTGAGCAGTTCTTC
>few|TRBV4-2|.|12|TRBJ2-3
CASSQVRDTQYF
TGTGCCAGCAGCCAAGTTAGGGATACGCAGTATTTT
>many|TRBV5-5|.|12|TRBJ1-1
CASSLASGPIVF
TGTGCCAGCAGCTTGGCCTCCGGGCCTATCGTCTTT
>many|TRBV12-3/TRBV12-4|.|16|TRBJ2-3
CASSRQISGSTDTQYF
TGTGCCAGCAGTCGCCAGATTAGCGGAAGCACAGATACGCAGTATTTT
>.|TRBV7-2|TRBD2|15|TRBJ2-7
CASSFGSGSVYEQYF
TGTGCCAGCAGCTTCGGCAGCGGGAGTGTCTACGAGCAGTACTTC
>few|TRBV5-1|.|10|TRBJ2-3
CARPFGTQYF
TGCGCCAGGCCCTTTGGTACGCAGTATTTT
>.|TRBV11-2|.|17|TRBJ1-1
CASSLSFVRDRFTEAFF
TGTGCCAGCAGCTTAAGTTTTGTCAGGGACCGGTTCACTGAAGCTTTCTTT
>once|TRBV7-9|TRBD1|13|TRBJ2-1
CASSFPGGNEQFF
TGTGCCAGCAGCTTCCCAGGGGGCAATGAGCAGTTCTTC
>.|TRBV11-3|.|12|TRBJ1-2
CASSGGCYGYTF
TGTGCCAGCAGCGGGGGGTGCTATGGCTACACCTTC
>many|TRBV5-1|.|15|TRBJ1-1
CASSFFAGGRTEAFF
TGCGCCAGCAGCTTCTTTGCCGGGGGGAGGACTGAAGCTTTCTTT
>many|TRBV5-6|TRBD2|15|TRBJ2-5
CASSLDVAGVETQYF
TGTGCCAGCAGCTTGGATGTGGCGGGAGTAGAGACCCAGTACTTC
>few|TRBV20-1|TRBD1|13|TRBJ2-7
CSAEDRATYEQYF
TGCAGTGCAGAGGACAGGGCCACCTACGAGCAGTACTTC
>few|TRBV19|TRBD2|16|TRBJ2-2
CASRNAGGPNTGELFF
TGTGCCAGTAGGAACGCGGGAGGGCCGAACACCGGGGAGCTGTTTTTT
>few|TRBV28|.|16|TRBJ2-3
CASSFPPGISTDTQYF
TGTGCCAGCAGTTTCCCCCCGGGTATTAGCACAGATACGCAGTATTTT
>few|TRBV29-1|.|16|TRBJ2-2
CSARDTRDNGTGELFF
TGCAGCGCCCGAGATACCCGGGATAATGGCACCGGGGAGCTGTTTTTT
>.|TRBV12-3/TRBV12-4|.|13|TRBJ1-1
CASSLAEHTEAFF
TGTGCCAGCAGTTTAGCGGAACACACTGAAGCTTTCTTT
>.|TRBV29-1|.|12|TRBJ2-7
CSVGDFGYEQYF
TGCAGCGTGGGGGACTTCGGCTACGAGCAGTACTTC
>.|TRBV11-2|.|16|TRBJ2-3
CASSPGAYQPTDTQYF
TGTGCCAGCAGTCCTGGGGCATACCAACCCACAGATACGCAGTATTTT
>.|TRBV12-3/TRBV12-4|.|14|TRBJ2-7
CASSLAGSSYEQYF
TGTGCCAGCAGTTTAGCGGGATCCTCCTACGAGCAGTACTTC
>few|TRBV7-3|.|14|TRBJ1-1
CASSLEGYSGEAFF
TGTGCCAGCAGCTTAGAGGGATACTCAGGTGAAGCTTTCTTT
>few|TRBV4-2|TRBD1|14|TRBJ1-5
CASSQGQGGQPQHF
TGTGCCAGCAGCCAAGGACAGGGAGGCCAGCCCCAGCATTTT
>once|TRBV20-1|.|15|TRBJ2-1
CSARRDGSTYNEQFF
TGCAGTGCTAGACGCGACGGGAGCACCTACAATGAGCAGTTCTTC